One and the same sample provided the 12 T cell receptor beta chains below, sequenced in a study of OX40 agonist ivuxolimab in advanced cancers. TCRdb's table, derived via immunoSEQ multiplex PCR, lists solely in-frame clones and lacks some. The sample shows about 72,000 clones, over 70% of them seen only once. Sample: CD4+ or CD8+ T cells sorted from blood, taken in a trial of the OX40 agonist ivuxolimab. The source of these receptors is an adult with an advanced solid tumor such as melanoma, head and neck, liver or kidney cancer.

The CDR3 coding sequence is TGTGCCAGCAGAAAAGGGGTAACCGGGGAGCTGTTTTTT. It translates to CASRKGVTGELFF. V and J are TRBV6-5 and TRBJ2-2; possible D gene TRBD1, 5 bases. The V gene's germline CDR1 is MNHEY and CDR2 SVGAGI. The CDR3 is 13 residues long. Trimming removed 6 bases at V and 5 bases at J, with 10 bases between.

This clone has only one observation. The V gene is TRBV2, the J gene TRBJ1-1, with a weak D call TRBD1 (6 bases). There are 15 residues in the CDR3. CDR1 and CDR2 from the germline V gene are SNHLY and FYNNEI. The V and J ends lost 3 bases and 6 bases respectively, with 17 bases between them. The CDR3: CASSEQVGGLAEAFF. Written as DNA, the CDR3 is TGTGCCAGCAGTGAGCAAGTCGGGGGCTTGGCTGAAGCTTTCTTT.

V is TRBV6-5 and J is TRBJ2-1, with TRBD1 matching 7 bases. Looked up from germline, CDR1 is MNHEY and CDR2 is SVGAGI. The CDR3 consists of 15 residues. The ends lost 4 bases at V and 9 bases at J; junction bases unmatched: 12. The CDR3 DNA follows: TGTGCCAGCAGTTCGGACAGGTCAATAGGGAGTGAGCAGTTCTTC. This encodes CASSSDRSIGSEQFF.

This clone was seen only once. The rearrangement uses TRBV4-3 and TRBJ2-7; D might be TRBD2 (6 bases). The V and J ends lost 6 bases and 2 bases respectively, with 17 bases between them. Germline CDR1 is LGHNA and CDR2 is YSLEER. The CDR3 loop spans 15 amino acids. The CDR3 sequence: CASSPSGTSPYEQYF. In DNA form, the CDR3 reads TGCGCCAGCAGTCCTTCCGGGACTTCCCCCTACGAGCAGTACTTC.

V and J are TRBV6-4 and TRBJ2-3; tentative D call: TRBD2 (7 bases). CDR1 and CDR2 from the germline V gene are MRHNA and SNTAGT. The V end lost 3 bases, the J end lost 1 base, and 11 bases lay between the germline ends. CDR3 size: 15 residues. The DNA of the CDR3 is TGTGCCAGCAGTGAAAGGGGGGGCGGCACAGATACGCAGTATTTT. This gives the protein CASSERGGGTDTQYF.

The chain has TRBV30 and TRBJ2-5, with a possible D match to TRBD2 (6 bases). The V gene lost 3 bases and the J gene lost 7 bases, with 21 bases spanning the gap. Germline assignment: CDR1 GTSNPN and CDR2 SVGIG (reference sequence). The CDR3 has 15 residues. The CDR3 is CAWRTGDWGRGTQYF. In nucleotides, the CDR3 is TGTGCCTGGAGAACGGGGGACTGGGGAAGGGGGACCCAGTACTTC.

The chain links TRBV29-1 to TRBJ1-2; maybe TRBD1 (5 bases). Germline CDR1 reads SQVTM; CDR2 reads ANQGSEA. CDR3 length: 16 residues. Trimming stripped 5 bases from V and 0 bases from J, with 19 bases between. DNA for the CDR3: TGCAGCGTTTCTAATTCCGTGAGACAGACTAACTATGGCTACACCTTC. It translates to CSVSNSVRQTNYGYTF.

V and J are TRBV6-1 and TRBJ2-5; D uncertain. Germline loops: CDR1 MNHNS, CDR2 SASEGT. The V end lost 3 bases, the J end lost 0 bases, and 8 bases lay between the germline ends. This CDR3 region has 14 residues. CDR3 DNA: TGTGCCAGCAGTGACGGATGGTACCAAGAGACCCAGTACTTC. Its translation: CASSDGWYQETQYF.

By sample fraction, this clone is medium-sized. The rearrangement joins TRBV4-2 to TRBJ2-5; 12 bases map to TRBD2. J was trimmed by 5 bases and V by 1 base; bases with no gene match: 5. Germline V gene data show CDR1 as LGHNA and CDR2 as YNFKEQ. This CDR3 region has 16 residues. The chain's CDR3 is CASSQAKTSGSETQYF. In DNA, the CDR3 is TGTGCCAGCAGCCAAGCGAAGACTAGCGGGAGTGAGACCCAGTACTTC.

This rearrangement joins TRBV5-1 to TRBJ2-3, with D unclear. V lost 0 bases and J 0 bases, leaving 8 bases between the germline ends. CDR1 and CDR2 (germline): SGHRS, YFSETQ. The CDR3 is made up of 15 amino acids. The CDR3 spells CASSLGVGSTDTQYF. DNA of the CDR3: TGCGCCAGCAGCTTGGGAGTGGGAAGCACAGATACGCAGTATTTT.

The chain uses TRBV11-2 and TRBJ2-3; the D call may be TRBD1 or TRBD2 (6 bases each). Germline CDR1 and CDR2: SGHAT and FQNNGV. The length of the CDR3 is 16 residues. With 1 base removed from V and 0 bases from J, the gap between germline ends came to 11 bases. In nucleotides, the CDR3 is TGTGCCAGCAGCTTAGCGGGGGCCGGGAGCACAGATACGCAGTATTTT. Its translation: CASSLAGAGSTDTQYF.

The chain recombines TRBV6-5 with TRBJ1-5; maybe TRBD1 (5 bases). CDR1 is MNHEY and CDR2 is SVGAGI in the germline V gene. The ends were cut back, 2 bases at V and 0 bases at J, with 8 bases in the middle. The CDR3 length is 15 residues. The CDR3 protein is CASSYRGDSNQPQHF. The CDR3 region has the DNA TGTGCCAGCAGTTACCGAGGGGATAGCAATCAGCCCCAGCATTTT.